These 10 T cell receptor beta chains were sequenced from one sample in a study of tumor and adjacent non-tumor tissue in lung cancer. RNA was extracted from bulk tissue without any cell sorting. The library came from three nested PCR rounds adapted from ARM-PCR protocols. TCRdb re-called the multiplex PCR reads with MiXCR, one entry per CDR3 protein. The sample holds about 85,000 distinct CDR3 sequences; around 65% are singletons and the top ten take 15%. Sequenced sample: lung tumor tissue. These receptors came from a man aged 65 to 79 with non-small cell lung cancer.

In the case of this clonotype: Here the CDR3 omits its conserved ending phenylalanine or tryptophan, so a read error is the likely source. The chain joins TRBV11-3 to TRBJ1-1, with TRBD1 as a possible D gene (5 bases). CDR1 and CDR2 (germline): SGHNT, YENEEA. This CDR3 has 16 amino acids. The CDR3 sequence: CASTRSWTNMNTEAFY. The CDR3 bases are TGCGCCAGCACCCGCAGCTGGACAAATATGAACACTGAAGCTTTCTAT.

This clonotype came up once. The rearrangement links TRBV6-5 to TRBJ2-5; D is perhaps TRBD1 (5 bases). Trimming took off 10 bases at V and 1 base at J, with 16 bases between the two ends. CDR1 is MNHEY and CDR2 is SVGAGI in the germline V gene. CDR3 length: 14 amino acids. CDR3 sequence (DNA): TGTGCCATCCGGTCCCAAGACAGCCAAGAGACCCAGTACTTC. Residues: CAIRSQDSQETQYF.

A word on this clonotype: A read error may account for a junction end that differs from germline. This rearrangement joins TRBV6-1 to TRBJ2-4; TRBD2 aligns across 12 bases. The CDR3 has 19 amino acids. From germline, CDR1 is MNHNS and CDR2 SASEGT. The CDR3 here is CACSESLAGGPLAKNIQYF. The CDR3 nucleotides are TGTGCCTGCAGTGAATCCCTAGCGGGGGGGCCACTGGCCAAAAACATTCAGTACTTC.

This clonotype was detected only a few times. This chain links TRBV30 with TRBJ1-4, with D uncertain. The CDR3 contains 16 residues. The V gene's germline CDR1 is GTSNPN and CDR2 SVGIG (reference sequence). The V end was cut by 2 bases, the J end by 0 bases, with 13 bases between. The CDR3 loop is CAWSPKGFSTNEKLFF. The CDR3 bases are TGTGCCTGGAGTCCTAAAGGGTTCTCAACTAATGAAAAACTGTTTTTT.

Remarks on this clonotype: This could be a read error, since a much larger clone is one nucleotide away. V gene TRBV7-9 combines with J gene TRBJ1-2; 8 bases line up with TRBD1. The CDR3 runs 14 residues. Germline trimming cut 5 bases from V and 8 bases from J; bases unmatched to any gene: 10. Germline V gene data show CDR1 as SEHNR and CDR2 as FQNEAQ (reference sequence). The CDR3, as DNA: TGTGCCAGCAGCCCGGGACAGGAGGCCGCGGGCTACACCTTC. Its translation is CASSPGQEAAGYTF. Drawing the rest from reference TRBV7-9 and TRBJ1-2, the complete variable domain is DTGVSQNPRHKITKRGQNVTFRCDPISEHNRLYWYRQTLGQGPEFLTYFQNEAQLEKSRLLSDRFSAERPKGSFSTLEIQRTEQGDSAMYLCASSPGQEAAGYTFGSGTRLTVV.

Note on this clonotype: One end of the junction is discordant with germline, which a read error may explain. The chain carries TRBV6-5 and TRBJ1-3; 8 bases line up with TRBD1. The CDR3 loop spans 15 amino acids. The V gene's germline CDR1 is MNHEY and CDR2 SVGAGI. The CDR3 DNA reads TGCGCCAGCGGTTTCACAGGGGGTACTGGAAGCACCATATATTTT. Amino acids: CASGFTGGTGSTIYF.

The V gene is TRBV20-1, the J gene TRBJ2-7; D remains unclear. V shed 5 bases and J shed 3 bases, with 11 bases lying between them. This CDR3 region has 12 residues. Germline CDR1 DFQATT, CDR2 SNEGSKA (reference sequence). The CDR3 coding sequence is TGCAGTGCTGTCGCGTCGGGCTACGAGCAGTACTTC. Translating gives CSAVASGYEQYF.

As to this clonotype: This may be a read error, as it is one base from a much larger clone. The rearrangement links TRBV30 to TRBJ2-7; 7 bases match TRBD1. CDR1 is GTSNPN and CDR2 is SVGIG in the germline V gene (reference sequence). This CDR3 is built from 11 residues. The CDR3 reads CGAARGYDQYF. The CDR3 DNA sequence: TGTGGGGCAGCCAGGGGGTACGATCAGTACTTC.

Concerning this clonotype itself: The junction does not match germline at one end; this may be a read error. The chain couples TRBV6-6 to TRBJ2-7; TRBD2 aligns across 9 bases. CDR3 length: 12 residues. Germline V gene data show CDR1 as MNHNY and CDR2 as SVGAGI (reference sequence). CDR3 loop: CASSYGASGTNF. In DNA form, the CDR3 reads TGTGCTAGCAGTTATGGAGCTAGCGGGACAAACTTC.

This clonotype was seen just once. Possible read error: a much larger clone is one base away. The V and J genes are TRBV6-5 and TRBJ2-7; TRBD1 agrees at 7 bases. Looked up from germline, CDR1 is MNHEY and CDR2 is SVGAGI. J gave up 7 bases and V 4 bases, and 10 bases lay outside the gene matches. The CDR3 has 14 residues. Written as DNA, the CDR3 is TGTGCCAGCAGTTGCACCAGGGGGATATCTGAGCAGTACTTC. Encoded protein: CASSCTRGISEQYF.